This T cell receptor beta chain was documented in a study of cytomegalovirus exposure and HLA in healthy donors. The CDR3 is 15 amino acids. Germline CDR1 MDHEN, CDR2 SYDVKM. PCR used 60 Vbeta primers and 13 Jbeta primers. TCRdb keeps only in-frame clones here, not all; method: immunoSEQ multiplex PCR. This table holds around 140,000 clones, 77% found once. This clone showed up just once. Compared with germline, one end of the junction differs, possibly owing to a read error. The receptor's source is a male donor in good health and CMV-seronegative. The sample consisted of PBMCs. The rearrangement links TRBV28 to TRBJ2-7; a weak D match, TRBD2 (6 bases). The CDR3 region is CASSLGGPMVGERYF. The CDR3 coding sequence is TGTGCCAGCAGTTTAGGAGGGCCGATGGTTGGCGAGCGGTACTTC.